Shown below are 18 T cell receptor beta chains from a single sample sequenced in a study of blood T cells in healthy people across ages. Using a J-beta primer mix together with a sample-barcoded 5' primer, a second PCR was run for 7 to 11 cycles. TCRdb re-analysed the 5' RACE reads in MiXCR, keeping a single row per CDR3 protein. The sample has about 1.6 million distinct CDR3 sequences; roughly a third are singletons. Sequenced sample: blood. The receptors come from a woman aged 25-40 years in good health.

The chain combines TRBV12-3 or TRBV12-4 with TRBJ2-7; D is possibly TRBD1 (6 bases). The CDR3 loop spans 13 amino acids. Between the trimmed V and J ends, which lost 6 bases and 9 bases, there was a span of 18 bases. The CDR3 reads CASSLNRALGQYF. The CDR3 nucleotides read TGTGCCAGCAGCTTGAACAGGGCCCTTGGGCAGTACTTC.

The J gene is TRBJ1-5, the V gene TRBV6-4; no reliable D call. The CDR3 consists of 16 residues. Trimming left V 3 bases short and J 4 bases short, with 16 bases between. Germline CDR1 MRHNA, CDR2 SNTAGT. The CDR3, as DNA: TGTGCCAGCAGTGATTTAGGTCAGGTTCTAAATCAGCCCCAGCATTTT. It translates to CASSDLGQVLNQPQHF.

This rearrangement joins TRBV5-1 to TRBJ1-2; D unresolved. The CDR3 spans 17 residues. Germline assignment: CDR1 SGHRS and CDR2 YFSETQ. V lost 0 bases, J lost 4 bases, and 19 bases lay in between. CDR3 coding DNA: TGCGCCAGCAGCTTGGGACCTAGGTTAGAGGGTGGCTATGGCTACACCTTC. Amino acid sequence: CASSLGPRLEGGYGYTF.

V and J are TRBV27 and TRBJ2-7; 10 bases agree with TRBD2. V trimming: 6 bases; J trimming: 4 bases; junction bases outside the gene matches: 6. The CDR3 length is 14 residues. The germline gives CDR1 MNHEY, CDR2 SMNVEV (reference sequence). The CDR3 DNA reads TGTGCCAGCAGAACTAGCGGGAAGACGTACGAGCAGTACTTC. This codes for CASRTSGKTYEQYF.

This clonotype was seen a few times. The J gene is TRBJ2-1, the V gene TRBV5-5; 7 nucleotides line up with TRBD2. The CDR3 loop spans 15 amino acids. Germline V lookup: CDR1 SGHKS, CDR2 YYEKEE (reference sequence). V lost 4 bases, J lost 5 bases, and 9 bases stayed unmatched. CDR3 sequence (DNA): TGTGCCAGCAGCCGGGGGAGGGTTAAAGACAATGAGCAGTTCTTC. Protein product: CASSRGRVKDNEQFF.

There are a few counts of this clonotype. This chain connects TRBV4-1 to TRBJ1-5; weak D call: TRBD1 (5 bases). The germline V gene encodes CDR1 MGHRA and CDR2 YSYEKL. The CDR3 spans 14 residues. The ends were cut back, 4 bases at V and 8 bases at J, with 15 bases in the middle. This CDR3 is CASSPLVGAEPQHF. The CDR3, as DNA: TGCGCCAGCAGCCCCCTCGTCGGGGCAGAGCCCCAGCATTTT.

This chain joins TRBV15 and TRBJ2-7; D is undetermined. The CDR3 contains 14 residues. The V end lost 3 bases, the J end lost 3 bases, and 12 bases lay between the germline ends. Germline CDR1 LNHNV, CDR2 YYDKDF (reference sequence). This CDR3 is CATSSYGPSYEQYF. DNA of the CDR3: TGTGCCACCAGCAGCTACGGACCGAGCTACGAGCAGTACTTC.

This clonotype was counted at least ten times. The rearrangement joins TRBV9 to TRBJ2-5; D may correspond to TRBD1 or TRBD2 (5 bases each). The CDR3 runs 14 residues. The V end was cut by 0 bases, the J end by 4 bases, with 10 bases between. Germline V gene data show CDR1 as SGDLS and CDR2 as YYNGEE. The CDR3 loop reads CASSVAAGGETQYF. CDR3 in DNA: TGTGCCAGCAGCGTAGCGGCTGGGGGAGAGACCCAGTACTTC.

This clonotype was detected a few times. The chain carries TRBV27 and TRBJ2-1; possibly TRBD1 for D (8 bases). Germline lookup yields CDR1 MNHEY and CDR2 SMNVEV (reference sequence). The CDR3 sequence is 19 residues long. V lost 5 bases and J lost 0, with 23 bases in between. This CDR3 is CASSRLVGGTGISYNEQFF. The DNA for the CDR3 is TGTGCCAGCAGTCGACTAGTGGGGGGGACAGGTATCTCCTACAATGAGCAGTTCTTC.

The V and J genes are TRBV20-1 and TRBJ1-6; 7 bases align to TRBD1. V lost 5 bases to trimming and J lost 2 bases; unmatched junction nucleotides: 12. This CDR3 has 17 residues. Germline V lookup: CDR1 DFQATT, CDR2 SNEGSKA (reference sequence). The DNA of the CDR3 is TGCAGTGCTTTAAGAGTCAGGGGGAAAACCTATAATTCACCCCTCCACTTT. This translates into CSALRVRGKTYNSPLHF.

The V gene is TRBV12-3 or TRBV12-4, the J gene TRBJ2-3, with 7 positions matching TRBD2. The CDR3 consists of 16 residues. The V segment lost 3 bases and the J segment 3 bases; nucleotides outside the gene matches: 9. The CDR3 region is CASSFERGVATDTQYF. In nucleotides, the CDR3 is TGTGCCAGCAGTTTCGAGCGGGGTGTTGCTACAGATACGCAGTATTTT.

The V and J genes are TRBV4-1 and TRBJ1-1; D gene uncertain. V gave up 2 bases and J gave up 6 bases, with 16 bases separating them. This CDR3 region has 15 residues. Germline V gives CDR1 MGHRA, CDR2 YSYEKL. CDR3 bases: TGCGCCAGCAGCCAAAAAGGTTGGACTAACGCTGAAGCTTTCTTT. This translates into CASSQKGWTNAEAFF.

The rearrangement uses TRBV3-1 and TRBJ1-6, with unresolved D. The CDR3 has 17 amino acids. The germline V and J ends were trimmed by 0 bases and 6 bases, with 15 bases remaining between them. Germline V lookup: CDR1 LGHDT, CDR2 YNNKEL (reference sequence). The CDR3 protein is CASSQDQYASRNSPLHF. The DNA of the CDR3 is TGTGCCAGCAGCCAAGATCAGTACGCGTCCCGTAATTCACCCCTCCACTTT.

The V call is TRBV2, the J call TRBJ2-7; unclear D gene. The germline V gene has CDR1 SNHLY and CDR2 FYNNEI. Trimming cost V 3 bases and J 2 bases, with 11 bases left between them. The CDR3 spans 14 residues. The CDR3 here is CASSDGGRTYEQYF. The CDR3 coding sequence is TGTGCCAGCAGTGATGGTGGCAGGACCTACGAGCAGTACTTC.

This chain connects TRBV20-1 to TRBJ2-3, with 13 positions matching TRBD2. V dropped 6 bases and J dropped 5; count of bases not matched to a gene: 2. The CDR3 is made up of 13 amino acids. Germline V gene data show CDR1 as DFQATT and CDR2 as SNEGSKA (reference sequence). CDR3: CSALAGGQDTQYF. CDR3 nucleotide sequence: TGCAGTGCACTAGCGGGAGGGCAAGATACGCAGTATTTT.

For this clonotype: Since a much larger clone is just one base distant, this may be a read error. The chain links TRBV6-2 or TRBV6-3 to TRBJ2-5, with 7 bases aligning to TRBD1. The CDR3 runs 14 residues. CDR1 and CDR2 from the germline V gene are MNHEY and SVGEGT. This CDR3 reads CASSDSGQQETQYF. CDR3 sequence (DNA): TGTGCCAGCAGTGACTCGGGACAGCAAGAGACCCAGTACTTC.

The J gene is TRBJ2-1, the V gene TRBV6-1; D is perhaps TRBD2 (5 bases). Deletions cut 1 base from V and 13 bases from J, with 17 bases between. The length of the CDR3 is 14 residues. Germline CDR1 MNHNS, CDR2 SASEGT. This chain's CDR3 is CASSEVLAPGIQFF. The CDR3 coding sequence is TGTGCCAGCAGTGAAGTATTAGCGCCCGGCATCCAGTTCTTC.

This clonotype has just a few counts. The chain couples TRBV7-9 to TRBJ2-3; the match to TRBD2 covers 8 bases. The CDR3 is 14 amino acids. Germline CDR1 and CDR2: SEHNR and FQNEAQ (reference sequence). V dropped 5 bases and J dropped 4; count of bases not matched to a gene: 5. The CDR3 DNA reads TGTGCCAGCAGCGGACTAGCTCTTGCAGATACGCAGTATTTT. Amino acid sequence: CASSGLALADTQYF.